This TCR beta chain was documented in a study of shared T cell receptors in the human thymus (dated by TCRdb to the early 2020s). With regard to the full study: The study examined how self-reactive, shared T-cell receptor alpha chains are generated in the human thymus.

The library was obtained by the immunoSEQ multiplex PCR assay. Drawn from immuneACCESS, this table holds only the in-frame rearrangements with V and J called that TCRdb kept. Clones are partly lost; checked studies trace under half to an unresolved V gene and leave the rest unexplained. This sample lists 500,000 to 750,000 clones; 88% were detected once. About 0.01% of the sample comes from the top ten. Turning to this clone: The antigen it binds to is not known. Base qualities are not at hand, and no much larger clone is one base apart.

Reading from cysteine to phenylalanine, the CDR3 counts 16 amino acids. The retained sequence is limited to the CDR3, 48 bases, with the frame set at the first base. For CDR1 and CDR2, the germline V gene (reference sequence) lists MNHEY and SMNVEV. V loses 4 bases at its end and J loses 5 bases; junction bases beyond the gene matches: 13. This same sample was also taken into another study, of human thymus T cells. The second study's paper adds: The donors were immunologically healthy infants in Finland who had open corrective cardiac surgery for congenital heart defects. Thymus tissue was collected as surgical resects that were removed during corrective cardiac surgery. Biased V and J gene segment usage appeared to be present in both thymic and peripheral blood repertoires. The related research reported highly overlapping thymic TCR repertoires among unrelated individuals. The study described the TCR alpha and beta repertoires in roughly 8 infant thymus samples and a few matching peripheral blood samples. Donor ages ranging from roughly 7 to 250 days were recorded, and a handful of male and a couple of female infants were included in the cohort. Thymocytes were released mechanically from tissue and stored at -70 °C as pellets of 10-30 million cells. A QIAsymphony instrument was used to extract genomic DNA from the frozen cell pellets. The immunoSEQ multiplex PCR assay was used to amplify the TCRB and TCRAD loci from a standardized amount of quality-controlled genomic DNA. The amplicons spanned the V(D)J region and were long enough to cover the CDR3 and allow V and J genes to be identified. Amplicon sequencing was performed on an Illumina platform through the commercial immunoSEQ service. Primer bias and sequencing errors were corrected as previously described, and TCRAD and TCRB were defined on the basis of the IMGT database. Repertoires were analysed with immunoSEQ Analyzer 3.0 and VDJTools, covering basic statistics, V/J segment usage, diversity estimates, rarefaction and pairwise overlap. Chao1, ChaoE, Efron-Thisted, Shannon and inverse Simpson indices were used to estimate diversity, which was also estimated on datasets down-sampled to the smallest sample. Repertoire overlap was assessed by strict matching of CDR3 nucleotide sequence, V gene and J gene, and clustering was done by Jaccard-based multidimensional scaling. On average, thymus samples yielded around 850,000 unique TCRB clonotypes, whereas blood samples yielded 75,000 to 95,000.

Sequences were obtained from thymocytes. The source of this sequence is a boy less than two years old with a congenital heart defect. Donor details come from another sample of the same person, matched by shared clones. The rearranged segments are TRBV27 and TRBJ2-7, with 8 central nucleotides matching TRBD2. The bases are TGTGCCAGCAGTTCCTCTTTAATAGCGGGATTCCACGAGCAGTACTTC. It translates to CASSSSLIAGFHEQYF.